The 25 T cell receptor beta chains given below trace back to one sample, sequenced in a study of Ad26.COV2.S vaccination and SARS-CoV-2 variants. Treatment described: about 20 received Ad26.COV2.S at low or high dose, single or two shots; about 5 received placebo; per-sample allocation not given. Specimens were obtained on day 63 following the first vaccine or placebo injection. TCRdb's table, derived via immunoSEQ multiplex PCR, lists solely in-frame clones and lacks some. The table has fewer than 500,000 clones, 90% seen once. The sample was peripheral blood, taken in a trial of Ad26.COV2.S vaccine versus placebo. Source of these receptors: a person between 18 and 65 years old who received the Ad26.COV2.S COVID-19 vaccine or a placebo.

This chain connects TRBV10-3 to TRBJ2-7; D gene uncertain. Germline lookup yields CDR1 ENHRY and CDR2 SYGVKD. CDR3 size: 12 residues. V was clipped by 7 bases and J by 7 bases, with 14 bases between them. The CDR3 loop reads CAITDVAGEQYF. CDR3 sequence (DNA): TGTGCCATCACTGATGTGGCTGGTGAGCAGTACTTC.

This CDR3 reads CASSEFPLADVRTDTQYF. As DNA, the CDR3 is TGTGCCAGCAGTGAGTTTCCCCTAGCGGACGTGAGGACAGATACGCAGTATTTT. J is TRBJ2-3 and V is TRBV6-1; 7 bases fit TRBD2. This CDR3 comprises 18 residues. After removal of 3 bases from V and 3 bases from J, the junction contained 15 bases not matched to a gene. The V gene's germline CDR1 is MNHNS and CDR2 SASEGT.

CDR3 sequence reads: CASSLEGLAGGLLYEQFF. The CDR3 region has the DNA TGTGCCAGCAGCTTAGAGGGACTAGCGGGAGGGCTTCTCTATGAGCAGTTCTTC. The chain combines TRBV7-4 with TRBJ2-1; 16 nucleotides line up with TRBD2. Trimming took 1 base from V and 8 from J; bases not matched to a gene: 8. The CDR3 is 18 amino acids. CDR1 is SGHVT and CDR2 is SQSDAQ in the germline V gene.

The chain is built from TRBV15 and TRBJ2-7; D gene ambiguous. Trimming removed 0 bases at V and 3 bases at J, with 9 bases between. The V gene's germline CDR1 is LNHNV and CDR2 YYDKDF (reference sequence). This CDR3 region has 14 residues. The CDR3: CATSREWALYEQYF. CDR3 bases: TGTGCCACCAGCAGAGAGTGGGCCCTCTACGAGCAGTACTTC.

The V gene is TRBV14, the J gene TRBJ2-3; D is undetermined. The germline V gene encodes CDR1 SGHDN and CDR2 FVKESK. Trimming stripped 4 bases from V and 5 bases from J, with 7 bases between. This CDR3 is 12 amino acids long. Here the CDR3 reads CASSRNGDTQYF. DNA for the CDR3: TGTGCCAGCAGCCGGAACGGAGATACGCAGTATTTT.

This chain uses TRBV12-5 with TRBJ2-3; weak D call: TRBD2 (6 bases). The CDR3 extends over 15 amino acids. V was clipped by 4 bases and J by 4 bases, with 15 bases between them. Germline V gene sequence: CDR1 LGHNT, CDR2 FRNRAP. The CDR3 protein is CASGSSGGAADTQYF. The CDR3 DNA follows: TGTGCTAGTGGTTCCTCCGGAGGGGCCGCAGATACGCAGTATTTT.

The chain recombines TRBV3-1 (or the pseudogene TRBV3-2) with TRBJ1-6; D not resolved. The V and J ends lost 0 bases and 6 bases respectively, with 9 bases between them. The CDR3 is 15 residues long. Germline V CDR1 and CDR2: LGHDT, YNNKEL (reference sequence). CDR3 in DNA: TGTGCCAGCAGCCAAGAAGGGCCCTTTAATTCACCCCTCCACTTT. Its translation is CASSQEGPFNSPLHF.

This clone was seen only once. The CDR3, as DNA: TGTGCCAGCAGTTACGCAGGATTCGGAAATTCACCCCTCCACTTT. Its protein product is CASSYAGFGNSPLHF. V is TRBV6-6 and J is TRBJ1-6; unclear D gene. Germline V gene sequence: CDR1 MNHNY, CDR2 SVGAGI (reference sequence). The V and J ends lost 2 bases and 7 bases respectively, with 12 bases between them. The CDR3 contains 15 residues.

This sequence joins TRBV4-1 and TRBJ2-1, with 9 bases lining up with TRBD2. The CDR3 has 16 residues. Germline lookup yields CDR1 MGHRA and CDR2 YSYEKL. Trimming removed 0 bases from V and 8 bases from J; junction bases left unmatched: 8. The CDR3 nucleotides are TGCGCCAGCAGCCAAGATTGGCGGGAGGGCCGAGATGAGCAGTTCTTC. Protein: CASSQDWREGRDEQFF.

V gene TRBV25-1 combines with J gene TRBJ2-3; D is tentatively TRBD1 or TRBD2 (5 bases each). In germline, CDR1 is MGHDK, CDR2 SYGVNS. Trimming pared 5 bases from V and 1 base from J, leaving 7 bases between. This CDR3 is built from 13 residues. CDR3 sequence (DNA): TGTGCCAGCAGTAGAGGGGGCACAGATACGCAGTATTTT. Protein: CASSRGGTDTQYF.

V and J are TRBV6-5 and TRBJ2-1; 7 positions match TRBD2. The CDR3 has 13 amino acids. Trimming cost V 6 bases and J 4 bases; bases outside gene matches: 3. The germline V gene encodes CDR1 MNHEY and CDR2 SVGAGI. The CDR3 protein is CASSGTTYNEQFF. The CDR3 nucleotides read TGTGCCAGCAGCGGGACTACTTACAATGAGCAGTTCTTC.

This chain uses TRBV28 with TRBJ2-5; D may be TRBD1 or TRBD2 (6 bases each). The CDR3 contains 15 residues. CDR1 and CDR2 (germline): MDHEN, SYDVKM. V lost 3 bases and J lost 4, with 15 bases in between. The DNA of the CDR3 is TGTGCCAGCAGTTTTGGGGGGCTGTGGGGAGAGACCCAGTACTTC. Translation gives CASSFGGLWGETQYF. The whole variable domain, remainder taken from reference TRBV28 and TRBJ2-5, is DVKVTQSSRYLVKRTGEKVFLECVQDMDHENMFWYRQDPGLGLRLIYFSYDVKMKEKGDIPEGYSVSREKKERFSLILESASTNQTSMYLCASSFGGLWGETQYFGPGTRLLVL.

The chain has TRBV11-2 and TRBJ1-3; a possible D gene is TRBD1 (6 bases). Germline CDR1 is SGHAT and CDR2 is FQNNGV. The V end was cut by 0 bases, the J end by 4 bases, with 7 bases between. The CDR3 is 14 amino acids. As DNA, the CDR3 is TGTGCCAGCAGCTTAGAAGGGGGAGGAAACACCATATATTTT. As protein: CASSLEGGGNTIYF.

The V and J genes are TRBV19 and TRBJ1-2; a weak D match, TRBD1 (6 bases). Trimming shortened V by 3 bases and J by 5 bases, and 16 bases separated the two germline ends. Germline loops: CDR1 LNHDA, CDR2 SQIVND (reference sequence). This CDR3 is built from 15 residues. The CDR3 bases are TGTGCCAGTAGTATTGGCACAGGGCATAGTTATGGCTACACCTTC. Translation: CASSIGTGHSYGYTF.

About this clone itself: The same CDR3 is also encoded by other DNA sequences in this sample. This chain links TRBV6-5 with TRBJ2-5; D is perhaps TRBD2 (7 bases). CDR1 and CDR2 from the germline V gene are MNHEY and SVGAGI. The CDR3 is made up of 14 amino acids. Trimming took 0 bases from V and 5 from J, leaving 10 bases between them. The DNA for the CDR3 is TGTGCCAGCAGTTACTCGCGGGGGCAGGAGACCCAGTACTTC. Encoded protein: CASSYSRGQETQYF.

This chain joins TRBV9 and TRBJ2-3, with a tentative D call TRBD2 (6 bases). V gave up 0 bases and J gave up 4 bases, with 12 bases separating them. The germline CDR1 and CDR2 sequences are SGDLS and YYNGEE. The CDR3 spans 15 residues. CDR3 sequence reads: CASSVGGGEADTQYF. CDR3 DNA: TGTGCCAGCAGCGTAGGGGGAGGTGAAGCAGATACGCAGTATTTT.

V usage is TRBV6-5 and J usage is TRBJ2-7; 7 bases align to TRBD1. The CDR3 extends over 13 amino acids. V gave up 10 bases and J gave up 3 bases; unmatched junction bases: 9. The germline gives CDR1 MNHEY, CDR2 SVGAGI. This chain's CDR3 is CATQRGQSYEQYF. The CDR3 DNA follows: TGTGCCACCCAAAGGGGACAGAGCTACGAGCAGTACTTC.

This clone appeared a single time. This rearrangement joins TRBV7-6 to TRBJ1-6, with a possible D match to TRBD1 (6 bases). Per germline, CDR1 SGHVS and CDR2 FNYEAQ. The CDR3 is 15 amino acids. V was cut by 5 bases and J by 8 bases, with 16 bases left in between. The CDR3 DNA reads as TGTGCCAGCAGCCGAGAAACAGGGTTGGATTCACCCCTCCACTTT. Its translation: CASSRETGLDSPLHF. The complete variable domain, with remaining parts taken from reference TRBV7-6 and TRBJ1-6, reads GAGVSQSPRYKVTKRGQDVALRCDPISGHVSLYWYRQALGQGPEFLTYFNYEAQQDKSGLPNDRFSAERPEGSISTLTIQRTEQRDSAMYRCASSRETGLDSPLHFGNGTRLTVT.

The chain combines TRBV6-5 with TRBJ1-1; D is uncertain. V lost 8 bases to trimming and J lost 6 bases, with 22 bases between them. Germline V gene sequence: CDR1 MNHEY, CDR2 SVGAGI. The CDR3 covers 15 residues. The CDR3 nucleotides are TGTGCCAGCTCGTTAAGGGCCTGGAAGACCGCTGAAGCTTTCTTT. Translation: CASSLRAWKTAEAFF.

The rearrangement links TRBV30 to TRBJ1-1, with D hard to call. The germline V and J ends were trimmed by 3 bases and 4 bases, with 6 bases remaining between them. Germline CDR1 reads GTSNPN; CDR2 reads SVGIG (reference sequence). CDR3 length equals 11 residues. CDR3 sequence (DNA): TGTGCCTGGAGGCAGACCACTGAAGCTTTCTTT. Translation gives CAWRQTTEAFF.

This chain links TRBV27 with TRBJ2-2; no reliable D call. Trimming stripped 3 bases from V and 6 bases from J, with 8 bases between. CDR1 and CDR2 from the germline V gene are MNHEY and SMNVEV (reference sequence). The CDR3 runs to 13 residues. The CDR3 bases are TGTGCCAGCAGTTTGGGGTCGCCCGGGGAGCTGTTTTTT. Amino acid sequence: CASSLGSPGELFF.

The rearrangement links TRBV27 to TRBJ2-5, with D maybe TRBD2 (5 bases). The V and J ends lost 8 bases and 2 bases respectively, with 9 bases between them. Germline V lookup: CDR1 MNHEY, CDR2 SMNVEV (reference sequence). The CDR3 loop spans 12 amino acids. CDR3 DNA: TGTGCCAGCGGGAGAGTTCAAGAGACCCAGTACTTC. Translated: CASGRVQETQYF.

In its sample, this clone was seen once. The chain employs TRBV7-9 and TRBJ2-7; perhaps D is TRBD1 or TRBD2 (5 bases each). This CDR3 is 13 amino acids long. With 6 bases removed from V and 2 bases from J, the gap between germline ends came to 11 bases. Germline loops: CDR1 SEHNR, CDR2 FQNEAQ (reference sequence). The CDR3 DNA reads TGTGCCAGCAGAGGGACCGTAGCCTACGAGCAGTACTTC. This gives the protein CASRGTVAYEQYF.

The CDR3 nucleotides read TGTGCCAGCAGTGAAGCTAGCCGAACCTACGAGCAGTACTTC. Protein: CASSEASRTYEQYF. This chain uses TRBV6-1 with TRBJ2-7; unclear D gene. The CDR3 loop spans 14 amino acids. V was cut by 0 bases and J by 2 bases, with 8 bases left in between. Germline lookup yields CDR1 MNHNS and CDR2 SASEGT.

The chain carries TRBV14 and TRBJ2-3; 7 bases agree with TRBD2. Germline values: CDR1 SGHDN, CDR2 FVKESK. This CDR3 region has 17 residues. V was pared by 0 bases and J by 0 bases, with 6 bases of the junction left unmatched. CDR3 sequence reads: CASSQDLLAPSTDTQYF. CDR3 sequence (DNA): TGTGCCAGCAGCCAAGACCTACTAGCGCCCAGCACAGATACGCAGTATTTT.